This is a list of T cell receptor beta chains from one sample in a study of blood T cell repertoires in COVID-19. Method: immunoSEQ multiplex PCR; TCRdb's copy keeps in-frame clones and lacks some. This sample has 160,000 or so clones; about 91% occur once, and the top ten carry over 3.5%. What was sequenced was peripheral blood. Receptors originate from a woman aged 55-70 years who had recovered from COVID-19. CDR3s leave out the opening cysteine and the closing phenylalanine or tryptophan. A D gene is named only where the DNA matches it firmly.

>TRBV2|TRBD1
ASSGTGAPEVTQY
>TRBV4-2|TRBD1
ASSQHSGQGWTEAF
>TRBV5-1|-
ASSPAGQSDEQF
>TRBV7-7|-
ASSPTPGSDNEQF
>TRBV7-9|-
ASSLDISNQPQH
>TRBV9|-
ASSATGFGNTIY
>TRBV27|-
ASSWGGNQPQH
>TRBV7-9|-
ASSSFGRAPQPQH
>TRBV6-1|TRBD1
ASSEASGQAGEKLF
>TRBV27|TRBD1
ASSLQGQGPYEQY
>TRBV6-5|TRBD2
ASGETGGPIFEQY
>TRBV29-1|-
SVSTPSNTGELF
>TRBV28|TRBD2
ASSFYRGTRRTDTQY
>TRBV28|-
ASSSAQGSDYGYT
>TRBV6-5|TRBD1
ASSGQGMETDEQY
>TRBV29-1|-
SVDVQGTEAF
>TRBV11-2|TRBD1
ASSLFGSGQGAETQY
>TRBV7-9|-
ASSLERNLEAF
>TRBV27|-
ASSLLGADYGYT
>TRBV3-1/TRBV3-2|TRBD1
ASSYGQGPYEQY
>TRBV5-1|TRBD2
ASSVGTSVVVTGELF
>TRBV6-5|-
ASQGDFYEQY